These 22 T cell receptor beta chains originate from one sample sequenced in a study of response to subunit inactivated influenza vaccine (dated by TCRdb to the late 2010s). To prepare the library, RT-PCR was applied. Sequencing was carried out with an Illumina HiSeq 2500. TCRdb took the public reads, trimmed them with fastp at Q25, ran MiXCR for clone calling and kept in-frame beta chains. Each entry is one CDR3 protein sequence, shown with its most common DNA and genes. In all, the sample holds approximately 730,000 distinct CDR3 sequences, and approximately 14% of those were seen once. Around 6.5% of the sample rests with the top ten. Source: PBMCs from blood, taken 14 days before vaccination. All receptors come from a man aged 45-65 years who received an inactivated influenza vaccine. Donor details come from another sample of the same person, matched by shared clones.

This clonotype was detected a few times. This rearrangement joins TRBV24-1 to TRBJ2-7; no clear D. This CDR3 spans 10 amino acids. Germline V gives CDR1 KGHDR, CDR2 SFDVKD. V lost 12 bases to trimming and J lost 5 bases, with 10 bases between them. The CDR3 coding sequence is TGTGCCCAATGGGGTAACGAGCAGTACTTC. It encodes CAQWGNEQYF.

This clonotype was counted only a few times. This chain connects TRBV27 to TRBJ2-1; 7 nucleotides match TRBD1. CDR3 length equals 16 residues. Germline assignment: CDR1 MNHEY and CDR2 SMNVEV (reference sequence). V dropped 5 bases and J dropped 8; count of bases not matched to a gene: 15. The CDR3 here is CASSQGQSVPRDEQFF. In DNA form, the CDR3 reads TGTGCCAGCAGTCAGGGACAGTCCGTCCCAAGGGATGAGCAGTTCTTC.

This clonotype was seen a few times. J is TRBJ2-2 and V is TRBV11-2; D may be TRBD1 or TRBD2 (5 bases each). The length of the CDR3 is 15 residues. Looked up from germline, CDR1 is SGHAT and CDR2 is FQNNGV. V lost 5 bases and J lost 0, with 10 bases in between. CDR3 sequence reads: CASSPQGPNTGELFF. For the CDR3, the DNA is TGTGCCAGCAGCCCGCAGGGACCGAACACCGGGGAGCTGTTTTTT.

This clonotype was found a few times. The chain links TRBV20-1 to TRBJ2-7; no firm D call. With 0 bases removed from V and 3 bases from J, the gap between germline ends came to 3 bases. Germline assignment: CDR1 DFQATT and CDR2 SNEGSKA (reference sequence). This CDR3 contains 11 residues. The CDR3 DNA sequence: TGCAGTGCTAGAGAAATCTACGAGCAGTACTTC. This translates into CSAREIYEQYF.

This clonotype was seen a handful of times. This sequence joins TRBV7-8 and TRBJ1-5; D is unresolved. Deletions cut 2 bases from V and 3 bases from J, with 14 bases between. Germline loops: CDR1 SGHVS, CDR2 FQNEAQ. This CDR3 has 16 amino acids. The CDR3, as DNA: TGTGCCAGCAGCTTAAAACCCGTGGGTCCCAATCAGCCCCAGCATTTT. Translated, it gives CASSLKPVGPNQPQHF.

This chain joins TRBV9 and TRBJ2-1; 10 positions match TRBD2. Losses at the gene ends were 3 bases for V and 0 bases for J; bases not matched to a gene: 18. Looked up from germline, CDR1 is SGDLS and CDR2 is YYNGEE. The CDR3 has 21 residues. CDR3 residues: CASSEPRAKREGWSSYNEQFF. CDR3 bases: TGTGCCAGCAGCGAGCCCCGTGCTAAGCGGGAGGGCTGGAGCTCCTACAATGAGCAGTTCTTC.

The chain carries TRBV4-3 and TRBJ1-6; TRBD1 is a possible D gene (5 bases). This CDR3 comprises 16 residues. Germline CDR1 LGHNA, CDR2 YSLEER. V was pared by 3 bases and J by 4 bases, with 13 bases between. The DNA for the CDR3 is TGCGCCAGCAGCCAGGAACTGAGGACATATAATTCACCCCTCCACTTT. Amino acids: CASSQELRTYNSPLHF.

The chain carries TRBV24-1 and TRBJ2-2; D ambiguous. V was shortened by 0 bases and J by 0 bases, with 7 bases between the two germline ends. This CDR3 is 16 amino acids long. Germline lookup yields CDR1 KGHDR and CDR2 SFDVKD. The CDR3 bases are TGTGCCACCAGTGATTTGGGACGGACGAACACCGGGGAGCTGTTTTTT. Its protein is CATSDLGRTNTGELFF.

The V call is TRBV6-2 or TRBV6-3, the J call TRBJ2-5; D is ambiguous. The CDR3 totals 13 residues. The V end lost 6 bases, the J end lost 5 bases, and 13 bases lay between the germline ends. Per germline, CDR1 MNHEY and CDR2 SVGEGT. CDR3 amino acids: CASSDRWRETQYF. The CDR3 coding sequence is TGTGCCAGCAGCGACCGCTGGCGGGAGACCCAGTACTTC.

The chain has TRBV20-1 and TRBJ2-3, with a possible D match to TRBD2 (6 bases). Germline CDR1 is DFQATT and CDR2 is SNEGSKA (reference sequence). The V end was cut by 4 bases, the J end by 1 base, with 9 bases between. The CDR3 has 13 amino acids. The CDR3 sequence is CSATASGTDTQYF. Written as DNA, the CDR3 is TGCAGTGCTACCGCTAGCGGCACAGATACGCAGTATTTT.

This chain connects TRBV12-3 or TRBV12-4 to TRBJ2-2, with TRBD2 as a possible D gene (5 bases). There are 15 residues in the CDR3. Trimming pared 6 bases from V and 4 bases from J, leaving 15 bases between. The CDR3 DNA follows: TGTGCCAGCAGCAGAGGGCTGCGCAGCACCGGGGAGCTGTTTTTT. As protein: CASSRGLRSTGELFF.

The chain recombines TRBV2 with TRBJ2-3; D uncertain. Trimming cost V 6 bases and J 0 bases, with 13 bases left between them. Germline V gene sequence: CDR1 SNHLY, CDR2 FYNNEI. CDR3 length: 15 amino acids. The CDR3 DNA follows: TGTGCCAGCAGGCTAAATACCCAGAGCACAGATACGCAGTATTTT. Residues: CASRLNTQSTDTQYF.

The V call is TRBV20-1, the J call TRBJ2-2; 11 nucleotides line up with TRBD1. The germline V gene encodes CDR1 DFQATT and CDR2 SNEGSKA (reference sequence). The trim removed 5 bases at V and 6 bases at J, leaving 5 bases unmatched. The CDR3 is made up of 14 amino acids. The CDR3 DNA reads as TGCAGTGCTCCCGGACAGGGGGCCGCCGGGGAGCTGTTTTTT. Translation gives CSAPGQGAAGELFF.

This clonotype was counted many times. The CDR3 DNA reads as TGTGCCAGCAGTTTAGGAGCAGGGAACTATGGCTACACCTTC. As protein: CASSLGAGNYGYTF. The chain recombines TRBV28 with TRBJ1-2; D perhaps matches TRBD1 (5 bases). CDR3 length: 14 amino acids. CDR1 is MDHEN and CDR2 is SYDVKM in the germline V gene. V gave up 2 bases and J gave up 2 bases, with 9 bases separating them.

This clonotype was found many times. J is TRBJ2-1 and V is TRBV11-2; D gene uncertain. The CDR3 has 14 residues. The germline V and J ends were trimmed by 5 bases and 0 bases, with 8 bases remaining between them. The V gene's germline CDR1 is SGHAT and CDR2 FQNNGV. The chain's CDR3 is CASSPGSSYNEQFF. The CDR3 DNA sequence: TGTGCCAGCAGCCCGGGTAGCTCCTACAATGAGCAGTTCTTC.

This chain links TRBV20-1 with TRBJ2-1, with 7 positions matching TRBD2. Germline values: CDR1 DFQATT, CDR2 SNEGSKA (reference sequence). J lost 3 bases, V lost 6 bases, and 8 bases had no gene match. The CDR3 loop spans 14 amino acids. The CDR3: CSAVAASGYNEQFF. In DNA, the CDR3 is TGCAGTGCAGTCGCGGCTAGCGGCTACAATGAGCAGTTCTTC.

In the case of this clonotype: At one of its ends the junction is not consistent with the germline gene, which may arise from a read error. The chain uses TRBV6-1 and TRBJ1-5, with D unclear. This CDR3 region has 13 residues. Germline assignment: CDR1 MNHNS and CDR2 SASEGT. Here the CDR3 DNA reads TGTGCTAGCAGTCCCAACCTGGGGCAGCCCCAGCATTTT. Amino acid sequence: CASSPNLGQPQHF.

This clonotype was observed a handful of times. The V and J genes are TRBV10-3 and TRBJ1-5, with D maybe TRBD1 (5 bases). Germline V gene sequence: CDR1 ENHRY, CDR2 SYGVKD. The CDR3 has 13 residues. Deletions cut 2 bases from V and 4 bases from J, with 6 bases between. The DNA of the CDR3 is TGTGCCATCAGTGAGCCAGGGAATCAGCCCCAGCATTTT. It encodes CAISEPGNQPQHF.

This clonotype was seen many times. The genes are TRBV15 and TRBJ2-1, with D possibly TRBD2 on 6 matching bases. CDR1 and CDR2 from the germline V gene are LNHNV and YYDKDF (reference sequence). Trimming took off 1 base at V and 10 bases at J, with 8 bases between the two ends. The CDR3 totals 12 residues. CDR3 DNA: TGTGCCACCAGCAGAGTTGGGGGGGAGCAGTTCTTC. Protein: CATSRVGGEQFF.

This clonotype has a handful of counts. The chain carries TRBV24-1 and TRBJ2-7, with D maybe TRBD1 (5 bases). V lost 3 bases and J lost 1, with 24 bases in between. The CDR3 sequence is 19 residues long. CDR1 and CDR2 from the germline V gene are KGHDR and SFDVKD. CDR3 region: CATSDPDAVRQTGSYEQYF. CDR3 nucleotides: TGTGCCACCAGTGATCCCGATGCAGTAAGACAGACTGGGTCCTACGAGCAGTACTTC.

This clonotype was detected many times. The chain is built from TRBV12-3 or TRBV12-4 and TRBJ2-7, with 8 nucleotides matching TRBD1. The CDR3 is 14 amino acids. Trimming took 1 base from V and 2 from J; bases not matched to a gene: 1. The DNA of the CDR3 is TGTGCCAGCAGTTTAGGGGACAGGACCTACGAGCAGTACTTC. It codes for CASSLGDRTYEQYF.

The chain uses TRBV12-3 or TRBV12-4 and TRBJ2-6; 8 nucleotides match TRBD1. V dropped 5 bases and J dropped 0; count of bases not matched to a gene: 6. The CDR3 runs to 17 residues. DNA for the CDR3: TGTGCCAGCAGTGGCCGGACAGGGCACTCTGGGGCCAACGTCCTGACTTTC. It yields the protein CASSGRTGHSGANVLTF.